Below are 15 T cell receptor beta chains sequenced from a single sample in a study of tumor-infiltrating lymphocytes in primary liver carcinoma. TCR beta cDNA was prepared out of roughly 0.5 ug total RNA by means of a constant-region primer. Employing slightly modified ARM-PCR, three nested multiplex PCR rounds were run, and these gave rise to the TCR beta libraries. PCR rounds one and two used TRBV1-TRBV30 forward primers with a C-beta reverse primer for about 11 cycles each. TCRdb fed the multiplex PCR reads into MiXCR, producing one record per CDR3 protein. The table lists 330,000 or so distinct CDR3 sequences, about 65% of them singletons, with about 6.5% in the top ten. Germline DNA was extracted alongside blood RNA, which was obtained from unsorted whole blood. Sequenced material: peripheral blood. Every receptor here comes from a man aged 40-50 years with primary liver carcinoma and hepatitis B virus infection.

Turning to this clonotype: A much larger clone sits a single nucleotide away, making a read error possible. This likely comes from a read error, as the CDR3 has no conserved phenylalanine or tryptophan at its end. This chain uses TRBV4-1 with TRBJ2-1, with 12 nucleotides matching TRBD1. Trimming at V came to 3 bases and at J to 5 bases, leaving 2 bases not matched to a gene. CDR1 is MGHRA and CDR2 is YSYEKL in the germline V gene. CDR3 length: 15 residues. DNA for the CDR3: TGCGCCAGCAGCCAGGGGACAGGGGGCAACAATGAGCAGTTCTTA. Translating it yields CASSQGTGGNNEQFL.

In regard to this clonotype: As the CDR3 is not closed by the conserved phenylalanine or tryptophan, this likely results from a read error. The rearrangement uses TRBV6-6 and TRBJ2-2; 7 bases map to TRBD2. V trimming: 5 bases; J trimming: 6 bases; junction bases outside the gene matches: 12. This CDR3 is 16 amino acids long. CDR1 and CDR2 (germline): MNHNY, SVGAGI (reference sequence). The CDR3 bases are TGTGCCAGCAGTGCCCCCCGCGGGAGTTTGGCCGGGGAGCTGTTTTCT. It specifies CASSAPRGSLAGELFS.

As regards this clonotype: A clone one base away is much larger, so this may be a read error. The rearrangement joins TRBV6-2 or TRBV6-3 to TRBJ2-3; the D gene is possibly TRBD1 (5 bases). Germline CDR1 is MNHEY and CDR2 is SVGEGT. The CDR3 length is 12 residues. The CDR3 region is CASSYQTDTRYF. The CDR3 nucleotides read TGTGCCAGCAGTTACCAGACAGATACGCGGTATTTT.

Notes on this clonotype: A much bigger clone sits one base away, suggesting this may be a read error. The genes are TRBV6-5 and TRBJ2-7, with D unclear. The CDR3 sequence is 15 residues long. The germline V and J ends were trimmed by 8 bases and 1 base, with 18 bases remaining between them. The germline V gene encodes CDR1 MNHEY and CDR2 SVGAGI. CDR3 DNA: TGTGCCAGCCGTCCCAGTGAAATTAATTCCTACGAGCAGTACTTC. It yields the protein CASRPSEINSYEQYF.

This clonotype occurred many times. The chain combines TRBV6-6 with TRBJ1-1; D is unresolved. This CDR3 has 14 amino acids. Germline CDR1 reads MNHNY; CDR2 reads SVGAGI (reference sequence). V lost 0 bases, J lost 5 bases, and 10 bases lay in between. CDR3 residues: CASSYSPGSTEAFF. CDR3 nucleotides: TGTGCCAGCAGTTACTCCCCAGGATCGACTGAAGCTTTCTTT.

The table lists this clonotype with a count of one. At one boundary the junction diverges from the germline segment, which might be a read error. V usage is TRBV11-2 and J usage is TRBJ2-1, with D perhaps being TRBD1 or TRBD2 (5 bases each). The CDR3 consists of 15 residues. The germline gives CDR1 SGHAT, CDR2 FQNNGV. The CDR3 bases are TGTACCAGCAGTCCCCGGGACCCCCGATCGGCGGAGCAGTTCTTC. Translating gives CTSSPRDPRSAEQFF.

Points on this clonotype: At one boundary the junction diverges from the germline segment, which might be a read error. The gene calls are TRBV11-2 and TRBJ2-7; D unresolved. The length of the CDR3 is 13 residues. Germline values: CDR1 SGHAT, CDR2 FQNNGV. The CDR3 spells CASTLAYSYEQYF. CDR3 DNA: TGTGCCAGCACCTTAGCATACAGCTACGAGCAGTACTTC.

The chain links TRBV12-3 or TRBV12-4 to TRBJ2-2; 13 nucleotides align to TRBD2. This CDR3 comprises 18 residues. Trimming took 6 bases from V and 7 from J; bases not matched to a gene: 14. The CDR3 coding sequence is TGTGCCAGCAGCCGGCAAACTAGCGGGAGGGCCCCCATCGGGGAGCTGTTTTTT. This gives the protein CASSRQTSGRAPIGELFF.

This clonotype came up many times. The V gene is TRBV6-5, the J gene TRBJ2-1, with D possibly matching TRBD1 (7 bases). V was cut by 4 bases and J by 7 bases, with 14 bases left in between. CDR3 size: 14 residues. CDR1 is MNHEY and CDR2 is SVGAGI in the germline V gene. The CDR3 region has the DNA TGTGCCAGCAGTTCCAGGGGGACTGAGAATGAGCAGTTCTTC. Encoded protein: CASSSRGTENEQFF.

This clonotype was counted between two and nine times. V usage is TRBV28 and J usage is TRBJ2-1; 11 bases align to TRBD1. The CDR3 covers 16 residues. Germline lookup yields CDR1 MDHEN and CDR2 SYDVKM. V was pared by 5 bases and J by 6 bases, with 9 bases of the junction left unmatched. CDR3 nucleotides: TGTGCCAGCAGTAGACGCTCCGGGACAGGGGGCAATGAGCAGTTCTTC. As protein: CASSRRSGTGGNEQFF.

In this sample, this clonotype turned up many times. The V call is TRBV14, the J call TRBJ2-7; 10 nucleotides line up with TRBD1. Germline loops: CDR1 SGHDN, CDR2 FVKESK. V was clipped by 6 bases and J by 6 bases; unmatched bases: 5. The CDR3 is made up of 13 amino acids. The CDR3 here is CASRGQGLLEQYF. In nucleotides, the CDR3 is TGTGCCAGCAGGGGACAGGGGCTACTCGAGCAGTACTTC.

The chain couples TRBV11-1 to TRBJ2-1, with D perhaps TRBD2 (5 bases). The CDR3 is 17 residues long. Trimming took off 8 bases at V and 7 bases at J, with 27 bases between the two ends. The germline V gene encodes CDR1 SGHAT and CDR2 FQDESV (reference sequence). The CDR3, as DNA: TGTGCCAGCTGCTCAAACGGGATGAGCAGGTTGTTTAATGAGCAGTTCTTC. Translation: CASCSNGMSRLFNEQFF. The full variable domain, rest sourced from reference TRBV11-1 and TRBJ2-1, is EAEVAQSPRYKITEKSQAVAFWCDPISGHATLYWYRQILGQGPELLVQFQDESVVDDSQLPKDRFSAERLKGVDSTLKIQPAELGDSAMYLCASCSNGMSRLFNEQFFGPGTRLTVL.

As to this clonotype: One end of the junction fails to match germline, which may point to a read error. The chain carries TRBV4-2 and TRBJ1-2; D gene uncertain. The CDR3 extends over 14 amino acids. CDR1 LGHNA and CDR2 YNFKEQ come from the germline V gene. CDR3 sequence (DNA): TGTGCCAGCAGCCAAGGTGGAGCTAACTATGACTACACCTTC. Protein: CASSQGGANYDYTF.

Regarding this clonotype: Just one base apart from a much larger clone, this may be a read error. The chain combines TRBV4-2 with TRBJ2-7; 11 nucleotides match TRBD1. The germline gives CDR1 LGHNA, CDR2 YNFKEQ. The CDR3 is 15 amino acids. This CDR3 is CANSQPGQGVYEQYF. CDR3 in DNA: TGTGCCAACAGCCAACCGGGACAGGGGGTTTACGAGCAGTACTTC.

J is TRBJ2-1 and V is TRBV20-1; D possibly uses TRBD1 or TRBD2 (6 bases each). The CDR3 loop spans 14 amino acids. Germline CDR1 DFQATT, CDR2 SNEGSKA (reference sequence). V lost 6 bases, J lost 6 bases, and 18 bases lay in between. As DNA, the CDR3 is TGCAGTGCCGCGGGACAAGCGAACCCCAATGAGCAGTTCTTC. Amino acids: CSAAGQANPNEQFF.